This entry features one T cell receptor (beta chain) sequence. Its specificity is unknown. A much bigger clone sits one base away, suggesting this may be a read error. TCRdb independently ran MiXCR on the 5' RACE reads; one entry per CDR3 protein. The sample shows about 40,000 distinct CDR3 sequences, approximately 17% of them seen only once. V gave up 5 bases and J gave up 2 bases, with 15 bases separating them. The CDR3 sequence is 16 residues long. Per the germline V gene, CDR1 is SGHVS and CDR2 is FNYEAQ. Study results and limitations: Tumor-infiltrating Treg TCR alpha and beta sequences overlapped most with tumor naive CD4+ T cells, then blood naive.

The source material was naive CD4+ T cells sorted from a lymph node. Subset meaning: naive CD4+ T cells, CD4+CD45RA+CD25-. J is TRBJ1-4 and V is TRBV7-6; D not resolved. The TCR was taken from a female donor with breast cancer. The CDR3 region is CASSRTLLETNEKLFF. As DNA, the CDR3 is TGTGCCAGCAGCCGAACCCTACTGGAGACTAATGAAAAACTGTTTTTT. The full variable domain, completed using reference TRBV7-6 and TRBJ1-4, is GAGVSQSPRYKVTKRGQDVALRCDPISGHVSLYWYRQALGQGPEFLTYFNYEAQQDKSGLPNDRFSAERPEGSISTLTIQRTEQRDSAMYRCASSRTLLETNEKLFFGSGTQLSVL.